Below, one TCR beta chain is given with its context. Its specificity is unknown. Trimming took off 6 bases at V and 5 bases at J, with 16 bases between the two ends. Germline CDR1 and CDR2: SNHLY and FYNNEI. The CDR3 is made up of 14 amino acids. The data were obtained in a study of shared clonotypes between healthy human individuals. Study context: The study used three CD4 naive, three CD4 memory, two CD8 naive and one CD8 memory plate per donor. Study-wide results and limits: The naive CD4 repertoires of a handful of donors were compared, and approximately 4.5% of clonotypes were shared.

An even split of each subset's genomic DNA across several immunoSEQ plates was performed. Around 30,000 T cell genomes (about 0.2 ug DNA) went into each sorted-subset replicate. The repertoire was sequenced with immunoSEQ multiplex PCR; TCRdb's copy has only in-frame clones and lacks some. The sample has 650,000 to 800,000 clones, 90% to 95% seen once. Naive CD8 cells lacked CD45RO and underwent positive selection for CCR7, leaving out terminally differentiated effector memory CD45RA+ cells. The sample comprised naive CD8+ T cells sorted from blood. This receptor was obtained from a man aged 30 to 39 in good health. The V call is TRBV2, the J call TRBJ1-1, with D possibly matching TRBD1 (5 bases). The CDR3 nucleotides are TGTGCCAGCAGGGCTGGACATCCGGGGACTGAAGCTTTCTTT. Translated: CASRAGHPGTEAFF.